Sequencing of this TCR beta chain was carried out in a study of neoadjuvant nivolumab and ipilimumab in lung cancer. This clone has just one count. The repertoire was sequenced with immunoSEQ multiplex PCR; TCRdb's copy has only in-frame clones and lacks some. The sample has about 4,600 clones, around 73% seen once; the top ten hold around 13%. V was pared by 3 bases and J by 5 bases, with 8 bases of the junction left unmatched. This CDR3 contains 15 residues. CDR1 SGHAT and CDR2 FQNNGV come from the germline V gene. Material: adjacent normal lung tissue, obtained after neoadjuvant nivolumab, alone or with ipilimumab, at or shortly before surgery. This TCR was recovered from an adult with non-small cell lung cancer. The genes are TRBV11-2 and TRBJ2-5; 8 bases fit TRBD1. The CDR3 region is CASSFGGTGGETQYF. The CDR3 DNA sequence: TGTGCCAGCAGCTTTGGGGGGACAGGCGGGGAGACCCAGTACTTC. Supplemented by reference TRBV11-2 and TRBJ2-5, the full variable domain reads EAGVAQSPRYKIIEKRQSVAFWCNPISGHATLYWYQQILGQGPKLLIQFQNNGVVDDSQLPKDRFSAERLKGVDSTLKIQPAKLEDSAVYLCASSFGGTGGETQYFGPGTRLLVL.